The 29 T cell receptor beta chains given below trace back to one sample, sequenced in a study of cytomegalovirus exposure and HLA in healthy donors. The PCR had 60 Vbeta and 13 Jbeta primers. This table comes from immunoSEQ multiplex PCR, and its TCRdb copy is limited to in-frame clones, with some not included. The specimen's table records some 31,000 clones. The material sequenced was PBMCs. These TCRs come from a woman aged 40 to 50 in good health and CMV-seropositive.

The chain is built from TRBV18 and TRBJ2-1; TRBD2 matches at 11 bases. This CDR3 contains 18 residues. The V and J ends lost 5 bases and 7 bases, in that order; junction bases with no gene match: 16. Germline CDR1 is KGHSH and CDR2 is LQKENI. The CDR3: CASSSRLAGTLLANEQFF. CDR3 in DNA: TGTGCCAGCTCATCCCGACTAGCGGGAACTCTCCTAGCGAATGAGCAGTTCTTC.

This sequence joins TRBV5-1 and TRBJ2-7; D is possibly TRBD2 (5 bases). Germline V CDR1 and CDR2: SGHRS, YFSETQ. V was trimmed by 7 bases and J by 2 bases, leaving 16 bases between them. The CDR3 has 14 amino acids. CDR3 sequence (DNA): TGCGCCAGCTCCTTCTCTGCAGCGGCCTACGAGCAGTACTTC. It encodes CASSFSAAAYEQYF.

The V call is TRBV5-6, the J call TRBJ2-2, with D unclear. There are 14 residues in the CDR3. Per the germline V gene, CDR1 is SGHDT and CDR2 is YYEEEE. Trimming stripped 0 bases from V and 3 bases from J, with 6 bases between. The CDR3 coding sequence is TGTGCCAGCAGCTTGGAGCCACACACCGGGGAGCTGTTTTTT. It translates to CASSLEPHTGELFF.

The CDR3 sequence: CSVEDVRYSYNEQFF. The DNA of the CDR3 is TGCAGCGTTGAAGACGTCAGATACTCCTACAATGAGCAGTTCTTC. This chain joins TRBV29-1 and TRBJ2-1, with D unclear. This CDR3 comprises 15 residues. The germline gives CDR1 SQVTM, CDR2 ANQGSEA. Trimming cost V 0 bases and J 0 bases, with 9 bases left between them.

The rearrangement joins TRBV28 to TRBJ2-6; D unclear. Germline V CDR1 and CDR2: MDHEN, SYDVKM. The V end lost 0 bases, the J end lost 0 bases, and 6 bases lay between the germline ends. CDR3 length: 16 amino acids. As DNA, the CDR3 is TGTGCCAGCAGTTTATGGGGCAGCTCTGGGGCCAACGTCCTGACTTTC. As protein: CASSLWGSSGANVLTF.

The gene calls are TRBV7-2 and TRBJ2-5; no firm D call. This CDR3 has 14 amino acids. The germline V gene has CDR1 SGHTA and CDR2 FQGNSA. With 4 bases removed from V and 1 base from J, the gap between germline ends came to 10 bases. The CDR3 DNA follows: TGTGCCAGCAGCTGGGCGACAACCCAAGAGACCCAGTACTTC. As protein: CASSWATTQETQYF.

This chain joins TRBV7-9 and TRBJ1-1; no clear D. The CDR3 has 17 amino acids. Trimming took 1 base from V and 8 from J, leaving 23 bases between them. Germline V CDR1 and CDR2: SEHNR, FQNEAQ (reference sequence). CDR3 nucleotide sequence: TGTGCCAGCAGCTTAGTTTCATCGACACACCGACGGCACGAAGCTTTCTTT. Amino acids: CASSLVSSTHRRHEAFF.

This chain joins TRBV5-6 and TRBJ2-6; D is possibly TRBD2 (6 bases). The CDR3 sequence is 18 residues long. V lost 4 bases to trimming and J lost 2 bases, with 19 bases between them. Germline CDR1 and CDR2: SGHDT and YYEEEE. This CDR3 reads CASSGGLILGPGANVLTF. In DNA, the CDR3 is TGTGCCAGCAGCGGAGGACTAATACTCGGTCCTGGGGCCAACGTCCTGACTTTC.

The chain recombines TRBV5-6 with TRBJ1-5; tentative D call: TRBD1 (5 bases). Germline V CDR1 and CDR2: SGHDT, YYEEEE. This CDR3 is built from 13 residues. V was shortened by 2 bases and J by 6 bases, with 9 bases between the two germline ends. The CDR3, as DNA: TGTGCCAGCAGCTTCTGGGGGGTTCAGCCCCAGCATTTT. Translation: CASSFWGVQPQHF.

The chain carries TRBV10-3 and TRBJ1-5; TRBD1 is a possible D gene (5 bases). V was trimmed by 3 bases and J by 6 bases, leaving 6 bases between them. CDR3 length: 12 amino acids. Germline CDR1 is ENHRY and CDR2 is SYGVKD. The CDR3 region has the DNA TGTGCCATCAGTGACGGGGGTCAGCCCCAGCATTTT. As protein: CAISDGGQPQHF.

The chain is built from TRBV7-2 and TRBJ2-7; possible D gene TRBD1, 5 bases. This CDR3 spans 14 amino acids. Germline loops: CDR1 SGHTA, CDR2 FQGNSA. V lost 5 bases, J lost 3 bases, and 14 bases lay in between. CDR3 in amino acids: CASSLRGAGYEQYF. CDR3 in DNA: TGTGCCAGCAGCCTAAGGGGTGCTGGCTACGAGCAGTACTTC.

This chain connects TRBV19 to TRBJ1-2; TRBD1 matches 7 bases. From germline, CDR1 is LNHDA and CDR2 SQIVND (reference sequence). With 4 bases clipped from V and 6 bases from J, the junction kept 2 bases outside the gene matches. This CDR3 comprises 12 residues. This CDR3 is CASSRQGNGYTF. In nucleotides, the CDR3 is TGTGCCAGTAGTAGACAGGGTAATGGCTACACCTTC.

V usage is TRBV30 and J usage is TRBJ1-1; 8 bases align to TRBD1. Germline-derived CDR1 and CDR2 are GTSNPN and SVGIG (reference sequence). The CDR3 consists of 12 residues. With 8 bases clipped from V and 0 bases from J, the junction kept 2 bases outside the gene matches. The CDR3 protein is CAGQGMNTEAFF. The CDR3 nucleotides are TGTGCCGGACAGGGTATGAACACTGAAGCTTTCTTT. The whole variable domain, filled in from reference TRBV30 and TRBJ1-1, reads SQTIHQWPATLVQPVGSPLSLECTVEGTSNPNLYWYRQAAGRGLQLLFYSVGIGQISSEVPQNLSASRPQDRQFILSSKKLLLSDSGFYLCAGQGMNTEAFFGQGTRLTVV.

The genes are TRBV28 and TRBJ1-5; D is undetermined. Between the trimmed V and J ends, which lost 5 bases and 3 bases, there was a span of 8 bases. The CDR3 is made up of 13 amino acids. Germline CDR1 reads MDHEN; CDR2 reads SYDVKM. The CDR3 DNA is TGTGCCAGCAGTCCGGGGAACAATCAGCCCCAGCATTTT. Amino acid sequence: CASSPGNNQPQHF.

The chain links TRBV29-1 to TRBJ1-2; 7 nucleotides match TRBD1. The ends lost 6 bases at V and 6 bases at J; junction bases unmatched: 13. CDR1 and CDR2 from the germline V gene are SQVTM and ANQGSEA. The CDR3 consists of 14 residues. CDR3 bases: TGCAGCGTCGGACCTTTAACAGGGGTGGATGGCTACACCTTC. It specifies CSVGPLTGVDGYTF. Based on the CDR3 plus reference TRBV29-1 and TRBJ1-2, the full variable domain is SAVISQKPSRDICQRGTSLTIQCQVDSQVTMMFWYRQQPGQSLTLIATANQGSEATYESGFVIDKFPISRPNLTFSTLTVSNMSPEDSSIYLCSVGPLTGVDGYTFGSGTRLTVV.

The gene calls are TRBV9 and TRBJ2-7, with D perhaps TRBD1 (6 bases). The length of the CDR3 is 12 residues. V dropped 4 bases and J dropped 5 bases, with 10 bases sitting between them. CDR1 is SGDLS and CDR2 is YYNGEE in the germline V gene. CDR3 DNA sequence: TGTGCCAGCAGCTTAGGGGACAACGAGCAGTACTTC. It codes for CASSLGDNEQYF.

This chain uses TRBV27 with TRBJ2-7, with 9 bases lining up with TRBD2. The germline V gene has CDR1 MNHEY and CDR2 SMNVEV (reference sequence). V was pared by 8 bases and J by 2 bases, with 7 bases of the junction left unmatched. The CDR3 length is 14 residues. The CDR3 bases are TGTGCCAGCGCAGGACTAGCGTCTCCCTACGAGCAGTACTTC. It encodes CASAGLASPYEQYF.

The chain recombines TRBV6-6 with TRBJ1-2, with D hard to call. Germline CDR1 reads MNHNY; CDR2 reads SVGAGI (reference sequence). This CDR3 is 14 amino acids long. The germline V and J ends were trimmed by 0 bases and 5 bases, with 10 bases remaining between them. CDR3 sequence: CASSYSGRQYGYTF. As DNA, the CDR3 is TGTGCCAGCAGTTACTCGGGGAGGCAATATGGCTACACCTTC.

The CDR3 DNA sequence: TGCGCCAGCAGCCAAGATCCGACTAGCTCCTACGAGCAGTACTTC. Protein product: CASSQDPTSSYEQYF. The V call is TRBV4-3, the J call TRBJ2-7; maybe TRBD2 (6 bases). The germline V gene has CDR1 LGHNA and CDR2 YSLEER. V lost 0 bases, J lost 0 bases, and 9 bases lay in between. The CDR3 consists of 15 residues.

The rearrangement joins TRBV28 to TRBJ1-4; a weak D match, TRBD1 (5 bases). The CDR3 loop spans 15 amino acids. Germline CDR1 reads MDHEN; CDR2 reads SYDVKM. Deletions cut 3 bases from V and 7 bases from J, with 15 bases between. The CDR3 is CASSFTAGLGEKLFF. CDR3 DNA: TGTGCCAGCAGTTTTACGGCAGGGCTGGGTGAAAAACTGTTTTTT.

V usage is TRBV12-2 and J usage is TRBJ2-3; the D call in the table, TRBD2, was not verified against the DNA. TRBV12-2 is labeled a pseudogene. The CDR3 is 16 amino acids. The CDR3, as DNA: TGTGCAAGTCGCTTAGTACGAGCGAATAGCACAGATACGCAGTATTTT. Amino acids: CASRLVRANSTDTQYF.

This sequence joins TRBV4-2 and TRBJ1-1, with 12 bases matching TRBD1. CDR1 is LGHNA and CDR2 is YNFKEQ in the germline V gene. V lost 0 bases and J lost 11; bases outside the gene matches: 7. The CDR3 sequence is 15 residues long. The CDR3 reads CASSQELGTGGSAFF. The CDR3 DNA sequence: TGTGCCAGCAGCCAAGAACTTGGGACAGGGGGCTCGGCTTTCTTT.

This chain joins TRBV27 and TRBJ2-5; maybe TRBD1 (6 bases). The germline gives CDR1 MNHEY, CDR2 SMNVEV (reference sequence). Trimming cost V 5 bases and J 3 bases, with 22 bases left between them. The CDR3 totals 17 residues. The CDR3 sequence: CASSPRVVTGPEETQYF. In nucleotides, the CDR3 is TGTGCCAGCAGTCCCCGGGTAGTCACAGGGCCCGAAGAGACCCAGTACTTC.

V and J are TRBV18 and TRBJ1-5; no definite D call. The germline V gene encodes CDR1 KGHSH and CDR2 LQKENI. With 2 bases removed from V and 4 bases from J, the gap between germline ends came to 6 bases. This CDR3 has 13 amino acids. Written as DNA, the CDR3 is TGTGCCAGCTCACCAACTAATAATCAGCCCCAGCATTTT. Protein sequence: CASSPTNNQPQHF.

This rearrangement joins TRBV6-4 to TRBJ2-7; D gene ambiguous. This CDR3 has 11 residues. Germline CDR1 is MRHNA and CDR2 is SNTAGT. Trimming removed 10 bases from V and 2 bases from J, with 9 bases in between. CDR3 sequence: CAKSQPYEQYF. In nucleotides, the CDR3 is TGTGCCAAGTCACAGCCCTACGAGCAGTACTTC.

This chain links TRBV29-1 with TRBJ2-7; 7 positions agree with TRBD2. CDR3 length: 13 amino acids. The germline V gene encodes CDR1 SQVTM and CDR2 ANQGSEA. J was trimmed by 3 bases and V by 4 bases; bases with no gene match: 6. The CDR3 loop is CSVGGGMGYEQYF. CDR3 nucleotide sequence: TGCAGCGTTGGGGGGGGGATGGGCTACGAGCAGTACTTC.

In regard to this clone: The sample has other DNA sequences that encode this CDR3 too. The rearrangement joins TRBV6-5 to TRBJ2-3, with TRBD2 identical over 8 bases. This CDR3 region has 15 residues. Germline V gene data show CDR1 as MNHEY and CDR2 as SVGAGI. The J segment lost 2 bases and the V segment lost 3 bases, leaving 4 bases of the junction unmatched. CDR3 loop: CASSYSAGATDTQYF. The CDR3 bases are TGTGCCAGCAGTTATTCAGCGGGAGCCACAGATACGCAGTATTTT.

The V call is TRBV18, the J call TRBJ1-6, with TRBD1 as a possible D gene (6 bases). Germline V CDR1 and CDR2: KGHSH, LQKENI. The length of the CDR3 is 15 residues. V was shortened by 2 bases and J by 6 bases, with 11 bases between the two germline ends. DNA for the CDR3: TGTGCCAGCTCACCATCAGGGGCACTTAATTCACCCCTCCACTTT. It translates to CASSPSGALNSPLHF.

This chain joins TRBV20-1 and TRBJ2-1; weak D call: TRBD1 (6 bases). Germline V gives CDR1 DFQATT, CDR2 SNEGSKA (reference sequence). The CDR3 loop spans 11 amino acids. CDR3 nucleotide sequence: TGCAGCGCAGGGGTTGACAATGAGCAGTTCTTC. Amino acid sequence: CSAGVDNEQFF.